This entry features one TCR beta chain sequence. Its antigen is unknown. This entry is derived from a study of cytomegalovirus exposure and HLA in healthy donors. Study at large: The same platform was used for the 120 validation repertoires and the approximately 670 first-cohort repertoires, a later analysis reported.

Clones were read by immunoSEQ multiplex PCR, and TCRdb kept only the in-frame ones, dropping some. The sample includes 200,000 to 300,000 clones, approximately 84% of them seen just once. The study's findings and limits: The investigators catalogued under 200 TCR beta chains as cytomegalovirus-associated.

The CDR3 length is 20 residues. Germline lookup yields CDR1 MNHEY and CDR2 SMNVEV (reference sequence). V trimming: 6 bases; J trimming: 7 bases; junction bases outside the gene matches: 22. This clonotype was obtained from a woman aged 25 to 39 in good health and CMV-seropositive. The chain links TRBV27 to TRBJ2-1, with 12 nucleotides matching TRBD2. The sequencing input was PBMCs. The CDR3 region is CASSPSRGRASGRAVNEQFF. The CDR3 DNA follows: TGTGCCAGCAGCCCCAGCAGGGGGCGGGCTAGCGGGAGGGCCGTAAATGAGCAGTTCTTC.